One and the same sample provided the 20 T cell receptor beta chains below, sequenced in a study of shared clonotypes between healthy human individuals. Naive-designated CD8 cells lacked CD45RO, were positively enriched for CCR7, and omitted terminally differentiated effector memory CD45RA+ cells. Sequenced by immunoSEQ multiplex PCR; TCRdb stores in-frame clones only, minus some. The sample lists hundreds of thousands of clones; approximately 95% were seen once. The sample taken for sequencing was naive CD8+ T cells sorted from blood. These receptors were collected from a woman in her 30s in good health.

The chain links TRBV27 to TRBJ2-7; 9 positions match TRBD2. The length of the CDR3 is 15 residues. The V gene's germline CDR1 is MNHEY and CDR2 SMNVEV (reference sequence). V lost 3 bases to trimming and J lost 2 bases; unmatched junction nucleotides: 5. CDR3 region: CASSLRAGGAYEQYF. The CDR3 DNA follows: TGTGCCAGCAGTTTGAGAGCGGGAGGCGCCTACGAGCAGTACTTC.

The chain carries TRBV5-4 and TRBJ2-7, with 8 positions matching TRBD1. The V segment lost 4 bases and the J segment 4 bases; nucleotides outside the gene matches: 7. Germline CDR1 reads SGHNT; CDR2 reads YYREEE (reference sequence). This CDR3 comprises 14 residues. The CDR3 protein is CASSVGTGGYEQYF. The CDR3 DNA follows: TGTGCCAGCAGCGTCGGGACAGGTGGTTACGAGCAGTACTTC.

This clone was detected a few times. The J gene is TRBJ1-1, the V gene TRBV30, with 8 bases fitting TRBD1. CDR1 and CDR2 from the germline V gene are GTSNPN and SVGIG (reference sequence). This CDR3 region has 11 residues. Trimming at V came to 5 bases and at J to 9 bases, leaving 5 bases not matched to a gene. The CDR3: CAWGTGGKAFF. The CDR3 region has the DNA TGTGCCTGGGGAACAGGGGGGAAAGCTTTCTTT.

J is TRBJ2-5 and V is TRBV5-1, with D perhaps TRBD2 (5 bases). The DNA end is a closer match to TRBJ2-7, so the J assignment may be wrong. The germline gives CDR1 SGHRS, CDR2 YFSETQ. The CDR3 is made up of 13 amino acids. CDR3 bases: TGCGCCAGCAGCCTGGAGGTTGGGTACGAGCAGTACTTC. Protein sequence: CASSLEVGYEQYF.

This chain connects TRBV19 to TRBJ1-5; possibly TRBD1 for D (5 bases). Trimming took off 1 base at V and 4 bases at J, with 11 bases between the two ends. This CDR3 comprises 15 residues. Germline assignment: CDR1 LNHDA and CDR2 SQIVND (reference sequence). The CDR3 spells CASSIGQGINQPQHF. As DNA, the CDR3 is TGTGCCAGTAGTATAGGTCAGGGAATAAATCAGCCCCAGCATTTT.

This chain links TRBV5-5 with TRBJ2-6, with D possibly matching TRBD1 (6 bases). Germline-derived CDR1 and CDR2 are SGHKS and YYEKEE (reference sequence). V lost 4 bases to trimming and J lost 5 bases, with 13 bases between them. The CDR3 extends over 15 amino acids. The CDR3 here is CASSTPTGRANVLTF. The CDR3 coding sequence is TGTGCCAGCAGCACCCCGACAGGCCGGGCCAACGTCCTGACTTTC.

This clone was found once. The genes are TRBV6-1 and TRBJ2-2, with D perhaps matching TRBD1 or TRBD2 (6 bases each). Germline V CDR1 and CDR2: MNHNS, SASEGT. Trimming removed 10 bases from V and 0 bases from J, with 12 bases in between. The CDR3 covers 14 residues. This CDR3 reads CATKGGSNTGELFF. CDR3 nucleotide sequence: TGTGCCACCAAGGGGGGTTCGAACACCGGGGAGCTGTTTTTT.

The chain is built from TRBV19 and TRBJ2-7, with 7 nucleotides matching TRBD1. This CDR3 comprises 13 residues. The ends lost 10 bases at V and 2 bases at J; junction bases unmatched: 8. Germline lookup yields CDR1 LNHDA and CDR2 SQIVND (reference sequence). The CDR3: CATGRTGAYEQYF. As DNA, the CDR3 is TGTGCCACTGGAAGGACAGGCGCCTACGAGCAGTACTTC.

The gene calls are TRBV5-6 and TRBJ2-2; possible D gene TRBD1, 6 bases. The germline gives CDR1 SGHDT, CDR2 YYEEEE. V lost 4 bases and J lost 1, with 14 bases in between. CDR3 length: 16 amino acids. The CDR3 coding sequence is TGTGCCAGCAGCCCGGTGACGGGACAGAACACCGGGGAGCTGTTTTTT. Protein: CASSPVTGQNTGELFF.

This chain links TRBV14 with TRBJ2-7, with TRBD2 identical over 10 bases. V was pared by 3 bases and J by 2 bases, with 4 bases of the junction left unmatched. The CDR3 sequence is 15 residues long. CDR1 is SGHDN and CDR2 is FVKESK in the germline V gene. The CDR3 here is CASSQLSGRTYEQYF. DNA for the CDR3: TGTGCCAGCAGCCAGCTTAGCGGGAGGACCTACGAGCAGTACTTC.

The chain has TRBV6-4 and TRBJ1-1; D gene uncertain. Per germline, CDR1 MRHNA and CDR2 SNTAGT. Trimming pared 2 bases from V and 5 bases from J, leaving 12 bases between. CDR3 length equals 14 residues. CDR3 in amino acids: CASSDGSPGTEAFF. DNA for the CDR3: TGTGCCAGCAGTGACGGCTCTCCGGGGACTGAAGCTTTCTTT.

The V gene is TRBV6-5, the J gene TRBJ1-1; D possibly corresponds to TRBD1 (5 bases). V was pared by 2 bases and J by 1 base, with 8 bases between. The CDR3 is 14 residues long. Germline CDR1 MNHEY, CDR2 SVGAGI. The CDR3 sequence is CASSYVRENTEAFF. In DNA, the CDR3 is TGTGCCAGCAGTTACGTCAGGGAGAACACTGAAGCTTTCTTT.

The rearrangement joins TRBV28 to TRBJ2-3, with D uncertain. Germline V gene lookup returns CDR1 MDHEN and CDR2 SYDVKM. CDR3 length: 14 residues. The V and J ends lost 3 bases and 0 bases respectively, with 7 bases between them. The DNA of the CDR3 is TGTGCCAGCAGTTTGAAAGTTAGCACAGATACGCAGTATTTT. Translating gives CASSLKVSTDTQYF.

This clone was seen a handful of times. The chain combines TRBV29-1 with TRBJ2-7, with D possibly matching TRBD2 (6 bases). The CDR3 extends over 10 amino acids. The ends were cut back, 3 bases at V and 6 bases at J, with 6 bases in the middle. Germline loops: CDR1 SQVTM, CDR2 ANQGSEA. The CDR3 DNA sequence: TGCAGCGTTGAGCGGGGCGAGCAGTACTTC. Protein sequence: CSVERGEQYF.

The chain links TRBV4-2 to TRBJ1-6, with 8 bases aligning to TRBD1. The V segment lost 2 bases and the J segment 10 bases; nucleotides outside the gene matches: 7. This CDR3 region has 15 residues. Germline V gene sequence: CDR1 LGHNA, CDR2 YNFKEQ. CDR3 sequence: CASSQRGQGASPLHF. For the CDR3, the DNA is TGTGCCAGCAGCCAACGGGGTCAGGGGGCGTCACCCCTCCACTTT.

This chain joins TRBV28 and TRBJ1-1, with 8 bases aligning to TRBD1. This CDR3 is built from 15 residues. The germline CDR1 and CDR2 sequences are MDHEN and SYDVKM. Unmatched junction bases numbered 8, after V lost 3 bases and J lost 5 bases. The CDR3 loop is CASSFRGLGRTEAFF. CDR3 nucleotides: TGTGCCAGCAGTTTCAGGGGGCTGGGTAGAACTGAAGCTTTCTTT.

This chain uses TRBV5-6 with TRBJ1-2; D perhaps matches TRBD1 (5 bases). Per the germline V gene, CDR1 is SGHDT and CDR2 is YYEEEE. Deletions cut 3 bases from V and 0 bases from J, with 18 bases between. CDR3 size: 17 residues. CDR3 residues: CASSWNSRDGANYGYTF. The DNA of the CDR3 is TGTGCCAGCAGCTGGAATTCCCGGGACGGGGCTAACTATGGCTACACCTTC.

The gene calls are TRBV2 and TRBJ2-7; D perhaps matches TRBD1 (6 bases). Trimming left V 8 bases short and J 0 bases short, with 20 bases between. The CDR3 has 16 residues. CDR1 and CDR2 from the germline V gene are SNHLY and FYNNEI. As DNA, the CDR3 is TGTGCCAGCGCGGACCACAGGGACACTTTCTCCTACGAGCAGTACTTC. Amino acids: CASADHRDTFSYEQYF.

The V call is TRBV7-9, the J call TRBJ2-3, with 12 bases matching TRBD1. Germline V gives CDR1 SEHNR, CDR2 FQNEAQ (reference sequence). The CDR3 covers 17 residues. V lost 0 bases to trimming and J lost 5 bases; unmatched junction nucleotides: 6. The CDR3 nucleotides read TGTGCCAGCAGCTTAGCGTACGGGACAGGGGGCAAAGATACGCAGTATTTT. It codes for CASSLAYGTGGKDTQYF.

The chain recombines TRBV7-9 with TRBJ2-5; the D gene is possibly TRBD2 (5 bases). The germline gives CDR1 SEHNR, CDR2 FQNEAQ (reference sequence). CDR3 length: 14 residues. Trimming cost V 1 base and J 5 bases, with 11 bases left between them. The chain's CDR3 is CASSLVAIGETQYF. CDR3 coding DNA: TGTGCCAGCAGCTTAGTAGCGATTGGGGAGACCCAGTACTTC.